This T cell receptor (beta chain) is drawn from a study of human T cells and chemical hapten exposure. General study points: As patch test score rose, PT1 expanded TCR counts tended to rise as well.

The sample's time point: pre-sensitization, week 0. As for treatment: therapeutic diphenylcyclopropenone sensitization with weekly scalp DPC. People who gave samples had alopecia, were 18 to 70 years old, and were suitable for DPC. The CDR3 contains 16 residues. Per germline, CDR1 LGHNA and CDR2 YSLEER. With 0 bases removed from V and 2 bases from J, the gap between germline ends came to 8 bases. This clonotype was seen only a few times. Antigen unknown. Individual cDNA molecules had unique molecular identifiers attached to them by the library. TCRdb used MiXCR to reprocess the RACE reads, holding one entry per CDR3 protein. Of 250,000 to 300,000 distinct CDR3 sequences in the sample, over 7.5% were seen once.

The material was whole blood, obtained in connection with sensitization to the hapten diphenylcyclopropenone (DPC). This clonotype was sampled from a man between 18 and 35 years old with alopecia areata. Some clones in this sample may be carry-over from other donors' samples. The chain is built from TRBV4-3 and TRBJ2-6; D is unclear. The CDR3 loop reads CASSQDGPAGANVLTF. The CDR3 region has the DNA TGCGCCAGCAGCCAAGATGGCCCAGCTGGGGCCAACGTCCTGACTTTC.